A single sample is the source of the 22 T cell receptor beta chains below, sequenced in a study of Graves' ophthalmopathy and Graves' hyperthyroidism. Amplified material comprised TCR beta CDR3 regions derived from RNA transcripts. Investigators did first-round RT-PCR with HTBI primers, then second-round multiplex PCR. TCRdb redid the calling of the multiplex PCR reads with MiXCR, one entry per CDR3 protein. The sample consists of about 380,000 distinct CDR3 sequences, just over 15% of them appearing once. The specimen sequenced was peripheral blood. The origin of the receptors is a woman between 18 and 30 years old with stable Graves' hyperthyroidism.

In its sample, this clonotype was seen many times. V is TRBV11-2 and J is TRBJ2-7; no reliable D call. The V end was cut by 5 bases, the J end by 3 bases, with 11 bases between. CDR1 SGHAT and CDR2 FQNNGV come from the germline V gene. This CDR3 is built from 13 residues. In nucleotides, the CDR3 is TGTGCCAGCAGCCCCATTAAAGTCTACGAGCAGTACTTC. Translation gives CASSPIKVYEQYF.

This clonotype was detected ten times or more. The chain uses TRBV27 and TRBJ1-6, with D maybe TRBD1 (5 bases). CDR1 is MNHEY and CDR2 is SMNVEV in the germline V gene (reference sequence). The CDR3 spans 17 residues. Trimming removed 7 bases from V and 3 bases from J, with 19 bases in between. DNA for the CDR3: TGTGCCAGCAACCCGGGGGGGGGGATCGGCTATAATTCACCCCTCCACTTT. Translation gives CASNPGGGIGYNSPLHF.

This clonotype was seen more than once but under ten times. This chain links TRBV7-9 with TRBJ2-2, with D possibly called TRBD1 or TRBD2 (5 bases each). Trimming took 6 bases from V and 0 from J, leaving 11 bases between them. Germline CDR1 reads SEHNR; CDR2 reads FQNEAQ (reference sequence). CDR3 size: 15 residues. The CDR3 region is CASRSQGANTGELFF. CDR3 sequence (DNA): TGTGCCAGCAGATCTCAGGGAGCGAACACCGGGGAGCTGTTTTTT.

This clonotype was found many times. The V call is TRBV10-3, the J call TRBJ2-7; the match to TRBD1 covers 8 bases. V lost 6 bases and J lost 2; bases outside the gene matches: 3. Germline CDR1 ENHRY, CDR2 SYGVKD. This CDR3 is 13 amino acids long. The CDR3 DNA reads TGTGCCATCAGGGACAGGGAGCCCTACGAGCAGTACTTC. Translation gives CAIRDREPYEQYF.

This clonotype has ten or more counts. The rearrangement links TRBV11-3 to TRBJ2-5, with D possibly matching TRBD1 (5 bases). The CDR3 runs 14 residues. The V gene lost 5 bases and the J gene lost 4 bases, with 14 bases spanning the gap. Per the germline V gene, CDR1 is SGHNT and CDR2 is YENEEA. This chain's CDR3 is CASSIRAQGETQYF. CDR3 DNA: TGTGCCAGCAGCATTCGGGCCCAGGGAGAGACCCAGTACTTC.

J is TRBJ2-7 and V is TRBV7-2; D might be TRBD2 (7 bases). The germline V and J ends were trimmed by 2 bases and 3 bases, with 14 bases remaining between them. CDR1 and CDR2 (germline): SGHTA, FQGNSA. CDR3 size: 15 residues. CDR3 nucleotides: TGTGCCAGCAGCTTATCTCGGGGGGCCGTCTACGAGCAGTACTTC. It is translated as CASSLSRGAVYEQYF.

This clonotype was recorded at least ten times. The chain carries TRBV7-2 and TRBJ1-5; D remains ambiguous. CDR3 size: 11 residues. Germline V gene sequence: CDR1 SGHTA, CDR2 FQGNSA. Trimming removed 3 bases at V and 9 bases at J, with 6 bases between. This chain's CDR3 is CASSFFAPQHF. The CDR3 bases are TGTGCCAGCAGCTTTTTCGCGCCCCAGCATTTT.

The rearrangement links TRBV6-4 to TRBJ2-5, with 8 bases that match TRBD2. Germline V gene sequence: CDR1 MRHNA, CDR2 SNTAGT. This CDR3 is 15 amino acids long. The V and J ends lost 2 bases and 6 bases, in that order; junction bases with no gene match: 8. CDR3 DNA sequence: TGTGCCAGCAGTGACACTACTAGCGGATCCCAGACCCAGTACTTC. Protein sequence: CASSDTTSGSQTQYF.

The chain is built from TRBV5-1 and TRBJ1-5, with D perhaps matching TRBD1 (6 bases). Germline V lookup: CDR1 SGHRS, CDR2 YFSETQ. V lost 9 bases to trimming and J lost 0 bases, with 16 bases between them. The CDR3 consists of 15 residues. The CDR3 DNA reads as TGCGCCACAGAGGGGGGGCATTATAGCAATCAGCCCCAGCATTTT. Protein product: CATEGGHYSNQPQHF.

This clonotype was counted many times. This sequence joins TRBV9 and TRBJ1-1; possible D gene TRBD1, 6 bases. Per the germline V gene, CDR1 is SGDLS and CDR2 is YYNGEE. The ends were cut back, 0 bases at V and 1 base at J, with 16 bases in the middle. This CDR3 region has 17 residues. Here the CDR3 DNA reads TGTGCCAGCAGCGTAGCTGGGGGGGCTGGCCCGAACACTGAAGCTTTCTTT. It encodes CASSVAGGAGPNTEAFF.

This rearrangement joins TRBV12-3 or TRBV12-4 to TRBJ2-6; D is unresolved. The CDR3 is 18 residues long. The V and J ends lost 5 bases and 0 bases respectively, with 17 bases between them. The CDR3 region is CASSPARATFSGANVLTF. CDR3 DNA sequence: TGTGCCAGCAGTCCGGCCCGGGCTACTTTCTCTGGGGCCAACGTCCTGACTTTC.

This clonotype was picked up a small number of times. A read error may be the cause here, since a much bigger clone is one base away. Here the CDR3 DNA reads TGCGCCAGCGCCGAGGGCAGGGGCGTAAACATTAAGTACTTC. This sequence encodes CASAEGRGVNIKYF. This chain joins TRBV10-1 and TRBJ2-4; maybe TRBD1 (6 bases). Germline lookup yields CDR1 WNHNN and CDR2 SYGVQD (reference sequence). This CDR3 has 14 amino acids.

DNA for the CDR3: TGTGCCAGCAGCTTACTCCCGGAACAGAACACTGAAGCTTTCTTT. It translates to CASSLLPEQNTEAFF. V gene TRBV7-9 combines with J gene TRBJ1-1; no clear D. The CDR3 covers 15 residues. Germline lookup yields CDR1 SEHNR and CDR2 FQNEAQ (reference sequence). The ends were cut back, 2 bases at V and 1 base at J, with 11 bases in the middle.

This clonotype was counted ten times or more. The CDR3 DNA follows: TGTGCCAGCAGTTTAATGACTCGCCGTGGGTACGAGCAGTACTTC. This encodes CASSLMTRRGYEQYF. This rearrangement joins TRBV12-3 or TRBV12-4 to TRBJ2-7; D is ambiguous. The V end lost 2 bases, the J end lost 4 bases, and 15 bases lay between the germline ends. The length of the CDR3 is 15 residues.

This clonotype was detected ten times or more. The chain carries TRBV11-2 and TRBJ1-2; TRBD1 matches at 8 bases. The length of the CDR3 is 14 residues. Germline assignment: CDR1 SGHAT and CDR2 FQNNGV. With V trimmed by 5 bases and J by 8 bases, 10 bases remained unmatched. In DNA form, the CDR3 reads TGTGCCAGCAGCCCGAGGGACAGGCCCAAGGGCTACACCTTC. Encoded protein: CASSPRDRPKGYTF.

This clonotype was seen a few times. The chain is built from TRBV11-3 and TRBJ2-2, with 7 bases fitting TRBD1. Per germline, CDR1 SGHNT and CDR2 YENEEA. CDR3 size: 14 residues. The J segment lost 4 bases and the V segment lost 10 bases, leaving 9 bases of the junction unmatched. CDR3 in amino acids: CAIRQGVVTGELFF. Here the CDR3 DNA reads TGTGCCATCAGACAGGGCGTAGTCACCGGGGAGCTGTTTTTT.

This chain joins TRBV20-1 and TRBJ1-5, with D possibly matching TRBD1 (5 bases). The CDR3 sequence is 14 residues long. Trimming left V 2 bases short and J 3 bases short, with 11 bases between. Per the germline V gene, CDR1 is DFQATT and CDR2 is SNEGSKA (reference sequence). In nucleotides, the CDR3 is TGCAGTGCTAGAAACCGGGGGACCAATCAGCCCCAGCATTTT. It is translated as CSARNRGTNQPQHF.

This clonotype was found a few times. The chain uses TRBV24-1 and TRBJ2-2; weak D call: TRBD2 (7 bases). Germline CDR1 is KGHDR and CDR2 is SFDVKD. V dropped 7 bases and J dropped 4 bases, with 12 bases sitting between them. The CDR3 has 14 residues. Here the CDR3 reads CATRSGGGTGELFF. The CDR3 DNA reads as TGTGCCACCAGATCGGGGGGCGGCACCGGGGAGCTGTTTTTT.

Only a few counts were recorded for this clonotype. This chain links TRBV5-5 with TRBJ2-7; D unresolved. CDR1 is SGHKS, CDR2 YYEKEE, per germline (reference sequence). The CDR3 extends over 13 amino acids. V was shortened by 5 bases and J by 5 bases, with 14 bases between the two germline ends. For the CDR3, the DNA is TGTGCCAGCAGGGCCCACCGGCCGGACGAGCAGTACTTC. It codes for CASRAHRPDEQYF.

This clonotype was detected many times. The chain carries TRBV28 and TRBJ2-7; D could derive from TRBD1 or TRBD2 (5 bases each). Trimming removed 10 bases from V and 6 bases from J, with 13 bases in between. Germline lookup yields CDR1 MDHEN and CDR2 SYDVKM. The CDR3 contains 11 residues. CDR3 sequence reads: CATRGRPEQYF. CDR3 in DNA: TGTGCCACCCGGGGACGGCCCGAGCAGTACTTC.

Many counts were recorded for this clonotype. The V call is TRBV6-2 or TRBV6-3, the J call TRBJ2-2; D not resolved. Germline V gene lookup returns CDR1 MNHEY and CDR2 SVGEGT. Trimming removed 2 bases from V and 0 bases from J, with 4 bases in between. This CDR3 region has 14 residues. The CDR3 bases are TGTGCCAGCAGTTACGATGCGAACACCGGGGAGCTGTTTTTT. This codes for CASSYDANTGELFF.

This clonotype was detected many times. V usage is TRBV6-4 and J usage is TRBJ2-2; no definite D call. The germline V gene has CDR1 MRHNA and CDR2 SNTAGT. The V gene lost 0 bases and the J gene lost 4 bases, with 3 bases spanning the gap. The CDR3 is 13 residues long. The CDR3 protein is CASSDSGTGELFF. CDR3 nucleotides: TGTGCCAGCAGTGACTCGGGCACCGGGGAGCTGTTTTTT.